The 15 T cell receptor beta chains given below trace back to one sample, sequenced in a study of blood T cell repertoires in COVID-19. This table comes from immunoSEQ multiplex PCR, and its TCRdb copy is limited to in-frame clones, with some not included. The table includes a few hundred thousand clones, approximately 87% detected once. Sequenced: PBMCs or T cells enriched from blood (not recorded which). These TCRs come from a man younger than 40 who had recovered from COVID-19.

V is TRBV18 and J is TRBJ1-5, with D possibly matching TRBD1 (5 bases). CDR1 and CDR2 (germline): KGHSH, LQKENI. Trimming took 2 bases from V and 4 from J, leaving 12 bases between them. There are 15 residues in the CDR3. The chain's CDR3 is CASSPTQGGNQPQHF. The CDR3 coding sequence is TGTGCCAGCTCACCAACCCAGGGTGGGAATCAGCCCCAGCATTTT.

This clone was counted a few times. The chain carries TRBV4-2 and TRBJ1-6, with D perhaps matching TRBD1 (5 bases). Germline CDR1 and CDR2: LGHNA and YNFKEQ. V was pared by 1 base and J by 5 bases, with 6 bases between. The CDR3 length is 14 residues. In DNA, the CDR3 is TGTGCCAGCAGCCAAGTAGGGGATAATTCACCCCTCCACTTT. This encodes CASSQVGDNSPLHF.

Regarding this clone: The junction does not match germline at one end; this may be a read error. J is TRBJ1-4 and V is TRBV19; 8 bases match TRBD1. CDR1 is LNHDA and CDR2 is SQIVND in the germline V gene (reference sequence). CDR3 size: 14 residues. This CDR3 reads CATSGQGSNAKLFF. CDR3 in DNA: TGTGCCACTTCCGGACAGGGTTCGAATGCAAAACTGTTTTTT.

As to this clone: Other nucleotide sequences from this sample produce the same CDR3. The V gene is TRBV19, the J gene TRBJ1-1; tentative D call: TRBD1 (6 bases). The CDR3 is 13 amino acids. V was cut by 4 bases and J by 1 base, with 7 bases left in between. Germline V lookup: CDR1 LNHDA, CDR2 SQIVND (reference sequence). The CDR3: CASSTTGNTEAFF. The CDR3 bases are TGTGCCAGTAGTACGACAGGGAACACTGAAGCTTTCTTT.

The chain combines TRBV18 with TRBJ1-2; the D is unclear. CDR1 KGHSH and CDR2 LQKENI come from the germline V gene. Trimming removed 3 bases from V and 0 bases from J, with 11 bases in between. This CDR3 spans 15 amino acids. The chain's CDR3 is CASSPNSISNYGYTF. As DNA, the CDR3 is TGTGCCAGCTCACCCAACAGCATATCTAACTATGGCTACACCTTC.

The chain has TRBV29-1 and TRBJ1-3; a possible D gene is TRBD1 (5 bases). CDR1 SQVTM and CDR2 ANQGSEA come from the germline V gene. The CDR3 is 12 amino acids. Trimming stripped 6 bases from V and 7 bases from J, with 13 bases between. The CDR3 bases are TGCAGCGTCGGGGACCTAGCGAACACCATATATTTT. Its translation is CSVGDLANTIYF.

This clone was observed once. The chain couples TRBV7-3 to TRBJ2-3, with TRBD1 identical over 9 bases. This CDR3 region has 17 residues. J gave up 3 bases and V 5 bases, and 12 bases lay outside the gene matches. Germline CDR1 SGHTA, CDR2 FQGTGA. The CDR3 nucleotides read TGTGCCAGCAGCCAAGCCAGAGGGACAGGGAGGACAGATACGCAGTATTTT. This translates into CASSQARGTGRTDTQYF. Together with reference TRBV7-3 and TRBJ2-3, the CDR3 gives the full variable domain: GAGVSQTPSNKVTEKGKYVELRCDPISGHTALYWYRQSLGQGPEFLIYFQGTGAADDSGLPNDRFFAVRPEGSVSTLKIQRTERGDSAVYLCASSQARGTGRTDTQYFGPGTRLTVL.

This chain joins TRBV7-2 and TRBJ1-2; TRBD1 might be the D (6 bases). The V end lost 5 bases, the J end lost 6 bases, and 13 bases lay between the germline ends. CDR3 length: 13 amino acids. Germline-derived CDR1 and CDR2 are SGHTA and FQGNSA. Written as DNA, the CDR3 is TGTGCCAGCAGCCGAGACCCAGGGGATGGCTACACCTTC. This encodes CASSRDPGDGYTF.

V and J are TRBV10-1 and TRBJ2-3; D is possibly TRBD2 (5 bases). Germline V gene sequence: CDR1 WNHNN, CDR2 SYGVQD (reference sequence). V lost 4 bases and J lost 0, with 5 bases in between. The CDR3 runs to 13 residues. CDR3: CASSGGSTDTQYF. CDR3 DNA: TGCGCCAGCAGTGGCGGGAGCACAGATACGCAGTATTTT.

The rearrangement links TRBV14 to TRBJ1-1; 9 positions match TRBD1. The CDR3 sequence is 17 residues long. V lost 2 bases and J lost 11; bases outside the gene matches: 18. Germline CDR1 SGHDN, CDR2 FVKESK. The CDR3 coding sequence is TGTGCCAGCAGCCAAAGTTTGGGGGACAGGGCCCTTCCTAAGGCTTTCTTT. This translates into CASSQSLGDRALPKAFF.

The CDR3 nucleotides are TGTGCCAGCAAGAGGTCCGGGGGCTACACCTTC. Its translation is CASKRSGGYTF. The rearrangement links TRBV6-5 to TRBJ1-2; D is ambiguous. Germline-derived CDR1 and CDR2 are MNHEY and SVGAGI. This CDR3 is 11 amino acids long. The germline V and J ends were trimmed by 7 bases and 8 bases, with 11 bases remaining between them.

The chain recombines TRBV4-3 with TRBJ1-1; D remains unclear. V lost 4 bases, J lost 7 bases, and 13 bases lay in between. Germline V gene data show CDR1 as LGHNA and CDR2 as YSLEER. The CDR3 contains 13 residues. In nucleotides, the CDR3 is TGCGCCAGCAGCCCAAGTCTTGGGCGTGAAGCTTTCTTT. It specifies CASSPSLGREAFF.

The rearrangement uses TRBV7-2 and TRBJ2-3; TRBD2 is a possible D gene (6 bases). Germline CDR1 reads SGHTA; CDR2 reads FQGNSA. V lost 1 base and J 1 base, leaving 12 bases between the germline ends. CDR3 length: 16 residues. CDR3 sequence: CASSLGGRTGTDTQYF. The CDR3 coding sequence is TGTGCCAGCAGCTTAGGGGGGAGGACGGGCACAGATACGCAGTATTTT.

Comment on this clone: Other DNA sequences of this sample code for an identical CDR3. The J gene is TRBJ1-1, the V gene TRBV9, with D possibly matching TRBD1 (6 bases). Trimming stripped 0 bases from V and 2 bases from J, with 14 bases between. CDR3 size: 16 residues. CDR1 SGDLS and CDR2 YYNGEE come from the germline V gene. The CDR3 DNA follows: TGTGCCAGCAGCGTAGGGGGTACAGGGAGAAACACTGAAGCTTTCTTT. Protein: CASSVGGTGRNTEAFF.

The V and J genes are TRBV18 and TRBJ1-1, with 7 bases lining up with TRBD1. Trimming took 1 base from V and 5 from J; bases not matched to a gene: 7. Germline CDR1 KGHSH, CDR2 LQKENI. The CDR3 spans 15 residues. The CDR3 nucleotides are TGTGCCAGCTCACCACGTGATGCAGGGGGAACTGAAGCTTTCTTT. Its protein product is CASSPRDAGGTEAFF.